Listed below are T cell receptor beta chains from one sample, sequenced in a study of blood T cell repertoires in COVID-19. Sequenced by immunoSEQ multiplex PCR; TCRdb stores in-frame clones only, minus some. This table holds about 65,000 clones, approximately 80% found once. The sample was peripheral blood. The receptor source for this set is a man in his forties or fifties with COVID-19, enrolled during active disease. The conserved cysteine and the conserved F or W are not part of the CDR3 here. Only part of the rows carry a size: once, few, many, or a class if the clone is expanded.

V gene,clone size,J gene,CDR3 protein
TRBV4-2,NA,TRBJ2-3,ASSQAPTSGVQDTQY
TRBV28,NA,TRBJ1-4,ASSLGGTRNEKLF
TRBV28,few,TRBJ1-5,ASSLPPGGQRQPQH
TRBV3-1/TRBV3-2,NA,TRBJ2-2,ASSQGATYTGELF
TRBV27,few,TRBJ2-1,ASSLALAGVNEQF
TRBV5-1,NA,TRBJ2-1,ASSVRGTSGSSEQF
TRBV28,once,TRBJ1-1,ASSFRGYTEAF
TRBV29-1,NA,TRBJ1-1,SVGQGAYTEAF
TRBV2,few,TRBJ2-7,ASILLLAGAREQY
TRBV5-1,NA,TRBJ2-5,ASGSGVPLETQY
TRBV6-5,NA,TRBJ2-7,ASSYYTSSEQY
TRBV30,NA,TRBJ1-6,ASTTGGANNSPLH
TRBV10-3,NA,TRBJ2-7,AISESDEQY
TRBV18,NA,TRBJ1-2,ASSTEASGYT
TRBV25-1,NA,TRBJ1-4,ASRRTGRGEKLF
TRBV29-1,NA,TRBJ2-7,SVDGFPNGSEQY
TRBV18,NA,TRBJ2-2,ASSPTAGGRVGELF
TRBV18,NA,TRBJ2-7,ASSPGQGNEQY
TRBV3-1/TRBV3-2,NA,TRBJ2-7,ASSHRTSGSGEQY
TRBV11-2,NA,TRBJ2-3,ASSFYTSGSEDTQY
TRBV11-2,NA,TRBJ1-2,ASSPRRGGGRFEDYGYT
TRBV10-3,NA,TRBJ2-7,AISDRTGGAYEQY
TRBV9,NA,TRBJ1-2,ASSVGANYGYT
TRBV14,NA,TRBJ2-6,ASSPRSSGANVLT
TRBV6-2/TRBV6-3,NA,TRBJ2-7,ASSSGLAEQY
TRBV19,NA,TRBJ2-1,ASTRTGNEQF
TRBV29-1,NA,TRBJ2-3,SVEGQGGDTQY
TRBV28,NA,TRBJ2-4,ASSLRGRAYIQY
TRBV19,NA,TRBJ2-1,ASSATSGSYNEQF
TRBV4-1,NA,TRBJ1-6,ASSQGFGSNNSPLH
TRBV29-1,NA,TRBJ1-4,SVKRGTNEKLF
TRBV19,NA,TRBJ1-5,ASSIGAGQGSSPQH
TRBV3-1/TRBV3-2,NA,TRBJ2-4,ASSQEAARGRLVTKNIQY